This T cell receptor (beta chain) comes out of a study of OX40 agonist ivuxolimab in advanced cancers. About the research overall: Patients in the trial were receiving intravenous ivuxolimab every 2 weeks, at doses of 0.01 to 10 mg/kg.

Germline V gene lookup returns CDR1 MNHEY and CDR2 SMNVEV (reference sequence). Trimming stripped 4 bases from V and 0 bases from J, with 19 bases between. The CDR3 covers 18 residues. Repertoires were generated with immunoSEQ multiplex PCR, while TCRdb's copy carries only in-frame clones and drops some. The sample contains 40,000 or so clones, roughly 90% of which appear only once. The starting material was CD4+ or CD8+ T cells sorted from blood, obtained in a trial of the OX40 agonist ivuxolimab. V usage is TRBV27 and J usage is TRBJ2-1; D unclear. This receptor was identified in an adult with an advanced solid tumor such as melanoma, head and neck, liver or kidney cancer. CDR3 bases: TGTGCCAGCAGTTCCCACCGTGCCGACCGGAGCTCCTACAATGAGCAGTTCTTC. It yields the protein CASSSHRADRSSYNEQFF.